The present T cell receptor beta chain was sequenced within a study of shared clonotypes between healthy human individuals. CD4+ cells yielded CD45RA+ naive and CD45RA-negative memory subsets. The assay was immunoSEQ multiplex PCR, and TCRdb's table has in-frame clones only and misses some. This sample has about 2.4 million clones, with roughly 93% found just once. This CDR3 is 14 amino acids long. Germline loops: CDR1 WNHNN, CDR2 SYGVQD (reference sequence). V shed 6 bases and J shed 3 bases, with 15 bases lying between them. This TCR derives from a man between 18 and 29 years old in good health. Some clones in this sample may be carry-over from other donors' samples. The chain is built from TRBV10-1 and TRBJ2-7; the D gene is possibly TRBD2 (6 bases). Sequencing used naive CD4+ T cells from PBMCs. This sample's subset: CD45RA+ positively selected. The CDR3 spells CASSDYRRGYEQYF. The DNA for the CDR3 is TGCGCCAGCAGCGACTACCGGAGGGGCTACGAGCAGTACTTC.